This TCR beta chain was recovered during a study of tumor-infiltrating lymphocytes in primary liver carcinoma. Across the study: Patients included men and women of 30 to 69 years. There were tumors of stage T1-T3 N0M0, each 4.2 to 10 cm across.

Points from the study as a whole: Whereas tumor region pairs overlapped more, tumor-adjacent and tumor-blood pairs overlapped less.

The CDR3 is made up of 13 amino acids. Germline values: CDR1 MNHNS, CDR2 SASEGT. The V segment lost 7 bases and the J segment 6 bases; nucleotides outside the gene matches: 6. TCR beta cDNA was reverse-transcribed from about 500 ng of total RNA. The reaction used a constant-region primer and ProtoScript II reverse transcriptase. Three-round nested multiplex PCR performed with slightly modified ARM-PCR produced the TCR beta libraries. Two initial PCR rounds of around 10 cycles each paired TRBV1-TRBV30 forward primers with a C-beta reverse primer. TCRdb called the multiplex PCR reads again in MiXCR, with one record for every CDR3 protein. The table lists about 120,000 distinct CDR3 sequences, around 70% of them singletons. The study co-extracted DNA and RNA from about 20-30 mg of unsorted bulk tissue. Patients were chronically HBV-infected and treatment-naive. There are many counts of this clonotype. As yet, its antigen is unknown.

This clonotype was sampled from a woman in her sixties with primary liver carcinoma and hepatitis B virus infection. Sequencing was done on a sample of tumor-adjacent normal liver tissue. This chain uses TRBV6-1 with TRBJ2-3; 8 bases are shared with TRBD2. Here the CDR3 reads CASIQREYDTQYF. In DNA form, the CDR3 reads TGTGCCAGCATCCAGCGGGAGTATGATACGCAGTATTTT.